One and the same sample provided the 14 T cell receptor beta chains below, sequenced in a study of CD8+CD57+ T cells in acquired aplastic anemia. Genomic DNA, serving as template, underwent TCR beta VDJ and CDR3 profiling. MiXCR, run by TCRdb on the reads, gives a single entry per CDR3 protein. The sample carries about 170,000 distinct CDR3 sequences, approximately 60% recorded once. The sample comprised sorted CD4+, CD8+, or CD8+CD57+ T cells (not recorded which) from PBMCs. These receptors all come from a human donor in good health.

The J gene is TRBJ2-7, the V gene TRBV5-4; D is possibly TRBD2 (5 bases). The CDR3 consists of 11 residues. The V end lost 3 bases, the J end lost 6 bases, and 7 bases lay between the germline ends. Germline V gives CDR1 SGHNT, CDR2 YYREEE (reference sequence). The CDR3 reads CASSSEGEQYF. The DNA of the CDR3 is TGTGCCAGCAGCTCTGAGGGCGAGCAGTACTTC.

The rearrangement uses TRBV20-1 and TRBJ2-7; weak D call: TRBD2 (5 bases). The CDR3 contains 11 residues. Trimming removed 3 bases from V and 5 bases from J, with 8 bases in between. Germline CDR1 and CDR2: DFQATT and SNEGSKA (reference sequence). CDR3 loop: CSASRGDEQYF. CDR3 DNA: TGCAGTGCTAGTCGGGGAGACGAGCAGTACTTC.

This rearrangement joins TRBV9 to TRBJ2-5, with 7 bases fitting TRBD2. This CDR3 has 17 amino acids. The V gene's germline CDR1 is SGDLS and CDR2 YYNGEE. V gave up 4 bases and J gave up 1 base; unmatched junction bases: 13. CDR3 amino acids: CASSLNRMAGVQETQYF. In nucleotides, the CDR3 is TGTGCCAGCAGCTTAAACAGGATGGCGGGGGTCCAAGAGACCCAGTACTTC. The whole variable domain, filled in from reference TRBV9 and TRBJ2-5, reads DSGVTQTPKHLITATGQRVTLRCSPRSGDLSVYWYQQSLDQGLQFLIQYYNGEERAKGNILERFSAQQFPDLHSELNLSSLELGDSALYFCASSLNRMAGVQETQYFGPGTRLLVL.

The chain couples TRBV10-3 to TRBJ1-1; the match to TRBD1 covers 11 bases. The CDR3 consists of 16 residues. In germline, CDR1 is ENHRY, CDR2 SYGVKD. With 2 bases clipped from V and 4 bases from J, the junction kept 6 bases outside the gene matches. The CDR3 loop is CAISEIGTGGGTEAFF. The CDR3 region has the DNA TGTGCCATCAGTGAGATAGGGACAGGGGGTGGCACTGAAGCTTTCTTT.

On this clonotype itself: A much larger clone lies a single base off, so this may be a read error. The chain is built from TRBV12-3 or TRBV12-4 and TRBJ2-5, with 7 bases matching TRBD1. This CDR3 comprises 15 residues. The chain's CDR3 is CASSPRTGEQEAQYF. In DNA form, the CDR3 reads TGTGCCAGCAGCCCTAGGACAGGTGAACAAGAGGCCCAGTACTTC.

The J gene is TRBJ2-1, the V gene TRBV15, with 10 nucleotides matching TRBD2. Germline CDR1 and CDR2: LNHNV and YYDKDF (reference sequence). The CDR3 runs to 17 residues. Germline trimming cut 3 bases from V and 5 bases from J; bases unmatched to any gene: 10. DNA for the CDR3: TGTGCCACCAGCAGCCCCGCAGCGGGAGGGTCCCACAATGAGCAGTTCTTC. Amino acid sequence: CATSSPAAGGSHNEQFF.

This clonotype appeared a single time. The V call is TRBV15, the J call TRBJ1-1; D is unclear. The germline V and J ends were trimmed by 0 bases and 5 bases, with 19 bases remaining between them. The germline gives CDR1 LNHNV, CDR2 YYDKDF (reference sequence). The CDR3 runs 17 residues. CDR3 sequence (DNA): TGTGCCACCAGCAGAGATGAGGTCTGGGCGTCGCCGACTGAAGCTTTCTTT. Its protein product is CATSRDEVWASPTEAFF. The full variable domain, rest sourced from reference TRBV15 and TRBJ1-1, is DAMVIQNPRYQVTQFGKPVTLSCSQTLNHNVMYWYQQKSSQAPKLLFHYYDKDFNNEADTPDNFQSRRPNTSFCFLDIRSPGLGDTAMYLCATSRDEVWASPTEAFFGQGTRLTVV.

The chain links TRBV5-1 to TRBJ1-6; 9 positions agree with TRBD1. V gave up 3 bases and J gave up 10 bases; unmatched junction bases: 5. Germline lookup yields CDR1 SGHRS and CDR2 YFSETQ. The CDR3 runs to 14 residues. CDR3 in amino acids: CASSSGQGSSPLHF. For the CDR3, the DNA is TGCGCCAGCAGCTCGGGACAGGGTTCGTCACCCCTCCACTTT.

In this sample, this clonotype turned up a few times. V gene TRBV30 combines with J gene TRBJ1-1; TRBD1 matches at 7 bases. Germline CDR1 and CDR2: GTSNPN and SVGIG (reference sequence). V was clipped by 4 bases and J by 6 bases; unmatched bases: 8. This CDR3 comprises 13 residues. CDR3 in DNA: TGTGCCTGGAATGACAGGGAAGGCGCTGAAGCTTTCTTT. It encodes CAWNDREGAEAFF.

The chain couples TRBV7-9 to TRBJ2-7; TRBD2 matches 7 bases. Germline V gives CDR1 SEHNR, CDR2 FQNEAQ (reference sequence). The V and J ends lost 3 bases and 3 bases, in that order; junction bases with no gene match: 14. CDR3 length: 17 amino acids. The CDR3 sequence: CASSLGGSDGRFYEQYF. CDR3 nucleotide sequence: TGTGCCAGCAGCTTGGGAGGGAGCGACGGGAGGTTCTACGAGCAGTACTTC.

The rearrangement links TRBV7-9 to TRBJ2-7; D possibly matches TRBD1 or TRBD2 (5 bases each). Deletions cut 3 bases from V and 3 bases from J, with 9 bases between. CDR1 and CDR2 from the germline V gene are SEHNR and FQNEAQ (reference sequence). There are 13 residues in the CDR3. This CDR3 is CASSFRDHYEQYF. In DNA form, the CDR3 reads TGTGCCAGCAGCTTTAGGGACCACTACGAGCAGTACTTC.

V and J are TRBV20-1 and TRBJ2-7; D tentatively reads TRBD1 or TRBD2 (5 bases each). Looked up from germline, CDR1 is DFQATT and CDR2 is SNEGSKA (reference sequence). The CDR3 is 13 amino acids. The V end was cut by 6 bases, the J end by 4 bases, with 16 bases between. CDR3 DNA sequence: TGCAGTGCCCCCGTGGGGGAAAGGTACGAGCAGTACTTC. Translation: CSAPVGERYEQYF.

The count of this clonotype is one. One junction end does not reproduce the germline sequence, and a read error may be involved. The rearrangement joins TRBV5-1 to TRBJ2-7; a weak D match, TRBD2 (5 bases). Germline V CDR1 and CDR2: SGHRS, YFSETQ. The CDR3 is 12 residues long. The CDR3 DNA sequence: TGTGCCAGCCTAAAGCTCGGGGACGAGCAGTACTTC. Translation gives CASLKLGDEQYF.

Concerning this clonotype: A junction end diverges from the germline sequence, so it may reflect a read error. The chain uses TRBV7-4 and TRBJ2-5, with D perhaps assigned TRBD1 or TRBD2 (5 bases each). The CDR3 has 16 amino acids. Looked up from germline, CDR1 is SGHVT and CDR2 is SQSDAQ. CDR3 DNA sequence: TGTGCCAGCAGCGCCGGGACCGACCAAAACCATGAGACCCAGTACTTC. It translates to CASSAGTDQNHETQYF.